The 18 T cell receptor beta chains below all came from one sample that was sequenced in a study of T cells in localized non-small cell lung cancer (dated by TCRdb to 2018 to 2020). Library generation was performed with the immunoSEQ multiplex PCR assay. Drawn from immuneACCESS, this table holds only the in-frame rearrangements with V and J called that TCRdb kept. Clones are partly lost; checked studies trace under half to an unresolved V gene and leave the rest unexplained. For this sample there are 38,000 or so clones; roughly 89% appear just once. Approximately 5.4% of the sample is in the top ten clones. This sample comprised peripheral blood mononuclear cells, obtained before any cancer treatment. All receptors derive from a male donor at least 60 years old with stage II lung adenocarcinoma.

CDR3 nucleotides: TGTGCCAGCAGCTTGGTTGCCCGGAGCTCCTACAATGAGCAGTTCTTC. Translated: CASSLVARSSYNEQFF. This chain links TRBV5-5 with TRBJ2-1; no clear D gene. V was cut by 0 bases and J by 0 bases, with 10 bases left in between. The CDR3 has 16 amino acids. The germline gives CDR1 SGHKS, CDR2 YYEKEE (reference sequence).

This sequence joins TRBV6-5 and TRBJ1-6; D not certain. The germline gives CDR1 MNHEY, CDR2 SVGAGI. The ends were cut back, 4 bases at V and 4 bases at J, with 14 bases in the middle. This CDR3 has 16 residues. CDR3 nucleotide sequence: TGTGCCAGCAGTTTGGTTTCTTTACCGTATAATTCACCCCTCCACTTT. It specifies CASSLVSLPYNSPLHF.

The chain combines TRBV11-2 with TRBJ2-1, with TRBD2 matching over 10 bases. V shed 1 base and J 8 bases; nucleotides not matched to a gene: 2. This CDR3 region has 14 residues. CDR1 SGHAT and CDR2 FQNNGV come from the germline V gene. The CDR3 nucleotides are TGTGCCAGCAGCTTAGCTAGCGGGAGTTATGAGCAGTTCTTC. Residues: CASSLASGSYEQFF.

The V call is TRBV19, the J call TRBJ1-2; 7 bases match TRBD1. Germline CDR1 and CDR2: LNHDA and SQIVND (reference sequence). Unmatched junction bases numbered 5, after V lost 10 bases and J lost 3 bases. This CDR3 has 12 residues. This CDR3 reads CATRTGHYGYTF. The CDR3 nucleotides read TGTGCCACCAGGACAGGTCACTATGGCTACACCTTC.

J is TRBJ1-4 and V is TRBV28; a possible D gene is TRBD1 (6 bases). Germline CDR1 is MDHEN and CDR2 is SYDVKM. The length of the CDR3 is 13 residues. V lost 6 bases and J 6 bases, leaving 11 bases between the germline ends. The CDR3 loop is CASRGGSDEKLFF. In nucleotides, the CDR3 is TGTGCCAGCAGGGGGGGCTCCGATGAAAAACTGTTTTTT.

The V call is TRBV2, the J call TRBJ2-3, with TRBD1 as a possible D gene (5 bases). The germline V gene encodes CDR1 SNHLY and CDR2 FYNNEI. The germline V and J ends were trimmed by 3 bases and 13 bases, with 14 bases remaining between them. CDR3 length: 12 residues. The CDR3 spells CASSEWQGEKYF. CDR3 nucleotides: TGTGCCAGCAGTGAGTGGCAGGGCGAAAAGTATTTT.

The genes are TRBV5-1 and TRBJ1-1; a weak D match, TRBD1 (5 bases). V was trimmed by 3 bases and J by 3 bases, leaving 15 bases between them. CDR3 length: 15 residues. Germline loops: CDR1 SGHRS, CDR2 YFSETQ. The chain's CDR3 is CASSSAGWEDTEAFF. DNA of the CDR3: TGCGCCAGCAGCTCTGCAGGGTGGGAGGACACTGAAGCTTTCTTT.

The chain has TRBV4-3 and TRBJ1-1; 8 nucleotides align to TRBD1. Germline V lookup: CDR1 LGHNA, CDR2 YSLEER. This CDR3 has 13 residues. Trimming cost V 1 base and J 7 bases; bases outside gene matches: 2. CDR3 coding DNA: TGCGCCAGCAGCCAAGTAGGACAGGGTGAAGCTTTCTTT. Encoded protein: CASSQVGQGEAFF.

The rearrangement links TRBV6-1 to TRBJ2-1; TRBD2 matches 10 bases. This CDR3 region has 17 residues. Trimming at V came to 4 bases and at J to 1 base, leaving 7 bases not matched to a gene. Germline CDR1 and CDR2: MNHNS and SASEGT. The CDR3 spells CASSGRTSGKSYNEQFF. The CDR3 coding sequence is TGTGCCAGCAGTGGAAGGACTAGCGGTAAATCCTACAATGAGCAGTTCTTC.

Here the CDR3 reads CASSFTPQDGGGYTF. In nucleotides, the CDR3 is TGCGCCAGCAGCTTTACCCCACAGGACGGGGGTGGCTACACCTTC. V is TRBV5-1 and J is TRBJ1-2; D is possibly TRBD1 (5 bases). The CDR3 consists of 15 residues. V was shortened by 2 bases and J by 7 bases, with 18 bases between the two germline ends. CDR1 and CDR2 (germline): SGHRS, YFSETQ.

This chain joins TRBV5-1 and TRBJ2-7, with D perhaps TRBD1 or TRBD2 (6 bases each). This CDR3 has 17 residues. Between the trimmed V and J ends, which lost 4 bases and 0 bases, there was a span of 20 bases. Germline values: CDR1 SGHRS, CDR2 YFSETQ. The CDR3 DNA follows: TGCGCCAGCAGCCCTGGGGGCGGGACCCTTAGCTCCTACGAGCAGTACTTC. Amino acids: CASSPGGGTLSSYEQYF. The entire variable domain, with the rest obtained from reference TRBV5-1 and TRBJ2-7, is as follows: KAGVTQTPRYLIKTRGQQVTLSCSPISGHRSVSWYQQTPGQGLQFLFEYFSETQRNKGNFPGRFSGRQFSNSRSEMNVSTLELGDSALYLCASSPGGGTLSSYEQYFGPGTRLTVT.

The rearrangement joins TRBV9 to TRBJ2-1, with TRBD1 matching 8 bases. The CDR3 runs to 14 residues. The trim removed 8 bases at V and 7 bases at J, leaving 11 bases unmatched. Germline loops: CDR1 SGDLS, CDR2 YYNGEE. In DNA, the CDR3 is TGTGCCAGTGGACGGACAGGGTCGATTAATGAGCAGTTCTTC. It is translated as CASGRTGSINEQFF.

The genes are TRBV27 and TRBJ2-7; 9 bases map to TRBD1. Germline V gene lookup returns CDR1 MNHEY and CDR2 SMNVEV (reference sequence). Trimming took 4 bases from V and 4 from J; bases not matched to a gene: 8. The CDR3 runs 15 residues. This CDR3 reads CASSSTGTGLYEQYF. The CDR3 coding sequence is TGTGCCAGCAGTTCGACGGGGACAGGGCTTTACGAGCAGTACTTC.

This clone came up a few times. The chain has TRBV5-6 and TRBJ2-7; D unresolved. V was shortened by 4 bases and J by 6 bases, with 8 bases between the two germline ends. Germline values: CDR1 SGHDT, CDR2 YYEEEE. The CDR3 runs to 11 residues. CDR3: CASSAWGEQYF. For the CDR3, the DNA is TGTGCCAGCAGCGCCTGGGGCGAGCAGTACTTC. The variable domain in full, completed from reference TRBV5-6 and TRBJ2-7, reads DAGVTQSPTHLIKTRGQQVTLRCSPKSGHDTVSWYQQALGQGPQFIFQYYEEEERQRGNFPDRFSGHQFPNYSSELNVNALLLGDSALYLCASSAWGEQYFGPGTRLTVT.

This clone was observed once. V and J are TRBV7-8 and TRBJ2-7; D gene unclear. V lost 1 base to trimming and J lost 6 bases, with 7 bases between them. The CDR3 extends over 12 amino acids. The germline V gene encodes CDR1 SGHVS and CDR2 FQNEAQ. The CDR3 DNA is TGTGCCAGCAGCTTAGTGGGGTTCGAGCAGTACTTC. It yields the protein CASSLVGFEQYF.

This clone appeared once. The V and J genes are TRBV5-6 and TRBJ1-5; a possible D gene is TRBD1 (6 bases). This CDR3 spans 13 amino acids. V was clipped by 4 bases and J by 2 bases, with 7 bases between them. CDR1 and CDR2 (germline): SGHDT, YYEEEE. The CDR3: CASSPGGNQPQHF. The DNA for the CDR3 is TGTGCCAGCAGCCCAGGGGGCAATCAGCCCCAGCATTTT.

The V call is TRBV30, the J call TRBJ1-1; D remains ambiguous. The CDR3 extends over 14 amino acids. The germline CDR1 and CDR2 sequences are GTSNPN and SVGIG (reference sequence). Trimming shortened V by 3 bases and J by 5 bases, and 16 bases separated the two germline ends. CDR3 DNA: TGTGCCTGGAGCCCACTATACATAGGGACTGAAGCTTTCTTT. Its translation is CAWSPLYIGTEAFF.

This clone was detected a few times. This chain joins TRBV5-5 and TRBJ2-7, with D uncertain. The CDR3 sequence is 15 residues long. The germline V gene has CDR1 SGHKS and CDR2 YYEKEE (reference sequence). V was cut by 0 bases and J by 0 bases, with 10 bases left in between. The CDR3 sequence is CASSLGPITSYEQYF. In DNA, the CDR3 is TGTGCCAGCAGCTTGGGCCCGATAACCTCCTACGAGCAGTACTTC.